The sequence of this TCR beta chain was determined in a study of T-cell reconstitution after alpha-beta-depleted transplantation in children. Researchers prepared the TCRbeta library using unique molecular identifiers, the study reports. TCRdb ran MiXCR on the PCR reads and lists one entry per CDR3 protein. Found here are some 490,000 distinct CDR3 sequences, 9.5% to 15% of them singletons; the top ten hold around 6%. The CDR3 runs to 14 residues. V was trimmed by 1 base and J by 6 bases, leaving 12 bases between them. CDR1 SGHTA and CDR2 FQGNSA come from the germline V gene. The receptor was derived from a human donor who donated a stem cell graft to a child with combined immunodeficiency. The chain joins TRBV7-2 to TRBJ1-1; possible D gene TRBD1, 5 bases. Sample: PBMCs from the stem cell graft donor, taken from the stem cell graft. This CDR3 is CASSLGQQVPEAFF. The CDR3 nucleotides are TGTGCCAGCAGCTTAGGACAGCAAGTCCCTGAAGCTTTCTTT.